These 13 T cell receptor beta chains were all obtained from the same sample, sequenced in a study of T cell responses to AZD1222 COVID-19 vaccine. The protocol was immunoSEQ multiplex PCR, while the TCRdb copy is restricted to in-frame clones and leaves out a portion. The sample consists of 25,000 to 30,000 clones, around 92% of them appearing once. Specimen: peripheral blood, collected 28 days after the second AZD1222 dose. These receptors came from an adult who received the AZD1222 COVID-19 vaccine.

The chain is built from TRBV28 and TRBJ2-7; D is unresolved. The CDR3 runs 12 residues. The V gene lost 5 bases and the J gene lost 6 bases, with 11 bases spanning the gap. The germline V gene encodes CDR1 MDHEN and CDR2 SYDVKM. The DNA for the CDR3 is TGTGCCAGCAGTCCAATTAGTGGCGAGCAGTACTTC. Protein sequence: CASSPISGEQYF. The entire variable domain, with the rest obtained from reference TRBV28 and TRBJ2-7, is as follows: DVKVTQSSRYLVKRTGEKVFLECVQDMDHENMFWYRQDPGLGLRLIYFSYDVKMKEKGDIPEGYSVSREKKERFSLILESASTNQTSMYLCASSPISGEQYFGPGTRLTVT.

This clone was counted only a few times. The gene calls are TRBV28 and TRBJ1-2; no clear D. V lost 5 bases, J lost 0 bases, and 7 bases lay in between. Germline-derived CDR1 and CDR2 are MDHEN and SYDVKM. The CDR3 loop spans 13 amino acids. CDR3 residues: CASSPGSNYGYTF. The DNA for the CDR3 is TGTGCCAGCAGTCCCGGTTCTAACTATGGCTACACCTTC.

The DNA for the CDR3 is TGTGCCAGCAGCTTAGCATTGGGAGCCTCCTACGAGCAGTACTTC. Its protein is CASSLALGASYEQYF. The V gene is TRBV7-9, the J gene TRBJ2-7, with D tentatively TRBD2 (5 bases). The CDR3 extends over 15 amino acids. Germline V gene data show CDR1 as SEHNR and CDR2 as FQNEAQ (reference sequence). Trimming pared 0 bases from V and 0 bases from J, leaving 9 bases between.

The rearrangement joins TRBV19 to TRBJ1-5; D gene unclear. The V and J ends lost 11 bases and 0 bases respectively, with 11 bases between them. The CDR3 is 13 amino acids. Germline values: CDR1 LNHDA, CDR2 SQIVND (reference sequence). The CDR3 sequence is CAVRADSNQPQHF. The DNA of the CDR3 is TGTGCCGTAAGGGCAGATAGCAATCAGCCCCAGCATTTT.

The chain uses TRBV3-1 (or the pseudogene TRBV3-2) and TRBJ1-2; TRBD1 matches at 9 bases. V trimming: 2 bases; J trimming: 5 bases; junction bases outside the gene matches: 6. The CDR3 spans 15 residues. From germline, CDR1 is LGHDT and CDR2 YNNKEL (reference sequence). DNA of the CDR3: TGTGCCAGCAGCCAAACAGGGGGCGCTGGGTATGGCTACACCTTC. Protein product: CASSQTGGAGYGYTF.

The chain carries TRBV7-3 and TRBJ2-2; D remains unclear. Trimming pared 5 bases from V and 3 bases from J, leaving 10 bases between. This CDR3 has 14 residues. Germline assignment: CDR1 SGHTA and CDR2 FQGTGA. This CDR3 is CASSPPEDTGELFF. In DNA form, the CDR3 reads TGTGCCAGCAGCCCCCCCGAGGACACCGGGGAGCTGTTTTTT.

This chain links TRBV7-2 with TRBJ2-7, with D perhaps TRBD1 (6 bases). The V gene lost 4 bases and the J gene lost 1 base, with 14 bases spanning the gap. CDR3 length: 15 residues. Per the germline V gene, CDR1 is SGHTA and CDR2 is FQGNSA. CDR3 sequence (DNA): TGTGCCAGCAGCTCCAGAGGGGACACTTCCTACGAGCAGTACTTC. Its translation is CASSSRGDTSYEQYF.

The rearrangement links TRBV5-6 to TRBJ2-2; D gene uncertain. V lost 3 bases to trimming and J lost 5 bases, with 5 bases between them. The CDR3 has 12 amino acids. Looked up from germline, CDR1 is SGHDT and CDR2 is YYEEEE. CDR3 nucleotides: TGTGCCAGCAGCTGGGGTACCGGGGAGCTGTTTTTT. It is translated as CASSWGTGELFF. Using reference TRBV5-6 and TRBJ2-2 for the parts outside the CDR3, the full variable domain is DAGVTQSPTHLIKTRGQQVTLRCSPKSGHDTVSWYQQALGQGPQFIFQYYEEEERQRGNFPDRFSGHQFPNYSSELNVNALLLGDSALYLCASSWGTGELFFGEGSRLTVL.

The V call is TRBV18, the J call TRBJ2-5, with D possibly being TRBD1 or TRBD2 (5 bases each). Trimming cost V 0 bases and J 4 bases, with 15 bases left between them. Germline values: CDR1 KGHSH, CDR2 LQKENI. CDR3 length: 16 residues. CDR3 in DNA: TGTGCCAGCTCACCACCGCCGGGGCTGGTGGGAGAGACCCAGTACTTC. Protein product: CASSPPPGLVGETQYF.

The chain employs TRBV7-6 and TRBJ2-7; D gene unclear. Germline lookup yields CDR1 SGHVS and CDR2 FNYEAQ. The length of the CDR3 is 13 residues. Trimming left V 1 base short and J 2 bases short, with 6 bases between. CDR3 loop: CASSLESPYEQYF. CDR3 sequence (DNA): TGTGCCAGCAGCTTAGAGTCCCCCTACGAGCAGTACTTC.

The chain is built from TRBV28 and TRBJ2-1; TRBD1 matches 7 bases. There are 16 residues in the CDR3. Germline CDR1 MDHEN, CDR2 SYDVKM. Trimming took 5 bases from V and 0 from J; bases not matched to a gene: 7. CDR3: CASSGLGQFSYNEQFF. In DNA form, the CDR3 reads TGTGCCAGCAGTGGATTGGGACAGTTCTCCTACAATGAGCAGTTCTTC.

The rearrangement links TRBV7-2 to TRBJ2-5; TRBD2 matches 7 bases. J lost 3 bases, V lost 2 bases, and 6 bases had no gene match. This CDR3 is 15 amino acids long. Germline values: CDR1 SGHTA, CDR2 FQGNSA. CDR3 region: CASSLRPAGEETQYF. In DNA, the CDR3 is TGTGCCAGCAGCTTACGTCCGGCGGGAGAAGAGACCCAGTACTTC.

This clone occurred a few times. The chain joins TRBV7-9 to TRBJ2-3; no clear D gene. There are 14 residues in the CDR3. The germline V gene has CDR1 SEHNR and CDR2 FQNEAQ (reference sequence). Trimming stripped 7 bases from V and 2 bases from J, with 13 bases between. CDR3 sequence (DNA): TGTGCCAGCAACCGACCCGAGAACACAGATACGCAGTATTTT. Its protein is CASNRPENTDTQYF.